This T cell receptor (beta chain) derives from a study of T cell clones after liver transplantation. Clones were read by immunoSEQ multiplex PCR, and TCRdb kept only the in-frame ones, dropping some. Here the sample spans about 80,000 clones, roughly 80% being singletons. V lost 5 bases to trimming and J lost 2 bases; unmatched junction nucleotides: 4. The CDR3 is 15 residues long. The V gene's germline CDR1 is MDHEN and CDR2 SYDVKM. A few counts support this clone. The sample consisted of CD4+ T cells from blood, taken about 46 months after liver transplant. The receptor was derived from a human patient who received a liver transplant. Among the T cells, some may be from the graft donor. The chain joins TRBV28 to TRBJ1-3; the match to TRBD1 covers 9 bases. CDR3 residues: CASSGYRGPGNTIYF. CDR3 sequence (DNA): TGTGCCAGCAGTGGGTACAGGGGGCCTGGAAACACCATATATTTT.